One and the same sample provided the 23 T cell receptor beta chains below, sequenced in a study of post-analysis software for immune sequencing data. Findings and caveats of the study: When patients were compared with controls, 4 or 5 TRBV segments were more frequent, TRBV5-6, TRBV5-1 and TRBV20-1 among them.

Antigens for these TCRs are unknown. Unique molecular identifiers tagged the TCR beta cDNA libraries. In TCRdb, the PCR reads were re-called with MiXCR into one record per CDR3 protein. The sample carries about 680,000 distinct CDR3 sequences, roughly three fifths recorded once. The sample consisted of blood. These TCRs come from a girl aged 2 to 10 with multiple sclerosis.

The chain is built from TRBV5-1 and TRBJ2-5; D is undetermined. This CDR3 region has 14 residues. V shed 1 base and J shed 1 base, with 8 bases lying between them. Per germline, CDR1 SGHRS and CDR2 YFSETQ. This CDR3 is CASSLYGSQETQYF. CDR3 bases: TGCGCCAGCAGCTTGTATGGATCCCAAGAGACCCAGTACTTC.

DNA of the CDR3: TGTGCCAGCAGCTTAAGGCCCGACAGGGGGGGCTACGAGCAGTACTTC. Amino acid sequence: CASSLRPDRGGYEQYF. The chain recombines TRBV7-3 with TRBJ2-7; 9 bases line up with TRBD1. The germline V gene has CDR1 SGHTA and CDR2 FQGTGA. CDR3 size: 16 residues. V was clipped by 1 base and J by 3 bases; unmatched bases: 7. Full variable domain (outside the CDR3, taken from reference TRBV7-3 and TRBJ2-7): GAGVSQTPSNKVTEKGKYVELRCDPISGHTALYWYRQSLGQGPEFLIYFQGTGAADDSGLPNDRFFAVRPEGSVSTLKIQRTERGDSAVYLCASSLRPDRGGYEQYFGPGTRLTVT.

The rearrangement joins TRBV7-8 to TRBJ2-1, with 9 bases lining up with TRBD1. In germline, CDR1 is SGHVS, CDR2 FQNEAQ. The CDR3 length is 14 residues. Trimming at V came to 3 bases and at J to 6 bases, leaving 3 bases not matched to a gene. DNA for the CDR3: TGTGCCAGCAGCTTCGGGACAGGGACCAATGAGCAGTTCTTC. Its protein product is CASSFGTGTNEQFF.

The V and J genes are TRBV9 and TRBJ2-5, with D perhaps matching TRBD1 (6 bases). From germline, CDR1 is SGDLS and CDR2 YYNGEE. There are 15 residues in the CDR3. Trimming cost V 0 bases and J 0 bases, with 9 bases left between them. The CDR3 reads CASSVGTADQETQYF. In DNA, the CDR3 is TGTGCCAGCAGCGTAGGGACAGCGGACCAAGAGACCCAGTACTTC. The full variable domain, rest sourced from reference TRBV9 and TRBJ2-5, is DSGVTQTPKHLITATGQRVTLRCSPRSGDLSVYWYQQSLDQGLQFLIQYYNGEERAKGNILERFSAQQFPDLHSELNLSSLELGDSALYFCASSVGTADQETQYFGPGTRLLVL.

This sequence joins TRBV12-3 or TRBV12-4 and TRBJ2-3, with D maybe TRBD2 (6 bases). The CDR3 totals 15 residues. The V end was cut by 6 bases, the J end by 5 bases, with 18 bases between. In nucleotides, the CDR3 is TGTGCCAGCAGCCCAGGGACTCGGCAAGGAGATACGCAGTATTTT. Encoded protein: CASSPGTRQGDTQYF.

This chain connects TRBV12-3 or TRBV12-4 to TRBJ2-5; D ambiguous. There are 11 residues in the CDR3. Trimming took off 3 bases at V and 5 bases at J, with 4 bases between the two ends. The CDR3 DNA reads as TGTGCCAGCAGTTTTTATGAGACCCAGTACTTC. It codes for CASSFYETQYF.

V usage is TRBV5-1 and J usage is TRBJ2-5; no reliable D call. This CDR3 spans 16 amino acids. Germline V gene lookup returns CDR1 SGHRS and CDR2 YFSETQ. Trimming left V 3 bases short and J 2 bases short, with 17 bases between. The CDR3 DNA reads as TGCGCCAGCAGCTCAATCGACGGATCCAGACAAGAGACCCAGTACTTC. Translating it yields CASSSIDGSRQETQYF.

This chain links TRBV3-1 with TRBJ2-4; 9 bases line up with TRBD2. The assigned J gene may be wrong: the sequence end matches TRBJ2-7 better. Looked up from germline, CDR1 is LGHDT and CDR2 is YNNKEL (reference sequence). The CDR3 is 17 amino acids. The CDR3 protein is CASSQGSGTSKSYEQYF. DNA for the CDR3: TGTGCCAGCAGCCAAGGTAGCGGGACTAGCAAGAGTTACGAGCAGTACTTC.

In DNA form, the CDR3 reads TGCAGCGTTTCGGAGGTGTCGGGCAATGAGCAGTTCTTC. It specifies CSVSEVSGNEQFF. The genes are TRBV29-1 and TRBJ2-1; tentative D call: TRBD2 (5 bases). V lost 5 bases to trimming and J lost 6 bases, with 14 bases between them. CDR1 and CDR2 from the germline V gene are SQVTM and ANQGSEA. The CDR3 is 13 amino acids.

The chain carries TRBV20-1 and TRBJ2-1; 9 bases agree with TRBD1. CDR1 and CDR2 (germline): DFQATT, SNEGSKA (reference sequence). V lost 1 base to trimming and J lost 7 bases; unmatched junction nucleotides: 8. The CDR3 contains 15 residues. The CDR3 DNA follows: TGCAGTGCTAGAGGCACAGGGGGCGAGTTAAATGAGCAGTTCTTC. Translation: CSARGTGGELNEQFF.

The genes are TRBV10-3 and TRBJ1-2; D remains unclear. The V and J ends lost 0 bases and 13 bases respectively, with 9 bases between them. Germline CDR1 and CDR2: ENHRY and SYGVKD. This CDR3 region has 11 residues. The CDR3 reads CAISESEWPTF. CDR3 DNA sequence: TGTGCCATCAGTGAGTCAGAATGGCCCACCTTC.

The V gene is TRBV15, the J gene TRBJ1-1; 7 nucleotides line up with TRBD1. With 0 bases clipped from V and 4 bases from J, the junction kept 5 bases outside the gene matches. Germline V gene data show CDR1 as LNHNV and CDR2 as YYDKDF (reference sequence). The CDR3 runs 15 residues. CDR3 bases: TGTGCCACCAGCAGAGATCGGCGACAGGGCACTGAAGCTTTCTTT. This encodes CATSRDRRQGTEAFF.

The genes are TRBV11-2 and TRBJ1-2; D remains unclear. The germline V and J ends were trimmed by 0 bases and 0 bases, with 11 bases remaining between them. This CDR3 has 16 residues. CDR1 SGHAT and CDR2 FQNNGV come from the germline V gene. This chain's CDR3 is CASSLEAEPANYGYTF. For the CDR3, the DNA is TGTGCCAGCAGCTTAGAGGCTGAACCCGCTAACTATGGCTACACCTTC.

This clonotype was counted between two and nine times. A junction end diverges from the germline sequence, so it may reflect a read error. The chain links TRBV5-1 to TRBJ2-7; a weak D match, TRBD2 (5 bases). The CDR3 has 12 residues. Germline lookup yields CDR1 SGHRS and CDR2 YFSETQ. CDR3 amino acids: CASSFRGNEQYF. The CDR3 coding sequence is TGTGCCAGCAGCTTCCGGGGAAACGAGCAGTACTTC.

This clonotype showed up just a few times. The J gene is TRBJ2-5, the V gene TRBV12-3 or TRBV12-4; 8 bases align to TRBD2. CDR3 length: 16 residues. V lost 5 bases, J lost 4 bases, and 12 bases stayed unmatched. CDR3 amino acids: CASSPIGAGEGETQYF. The CDR3 DNA is TGTGCCAGCAGTCCCATCGGAGCGGGAGAAGGAGAGACCCAGTACTTC.

This clonotype showed up just a few times. V and J are TRBV20-1 and TRBJ2-3; TRBD1 matches 10 bases. Germline trimming cut 1 base from V and 3 bases from J; bases unmatched to any gene: 4. This CDR3 comprises 15 residues. Germline V lookup: CDR1 DFQATT, CDR2 SNEGSKA (reference sequence). DNA for the CDR3: TGCAGTGCTAGAGGCGGGACAGGGGTTACAGATACGCAGTATTTT. Amino acid sequence: CSARGGTGVTDTQYF.

This clonotype showed up just a few times. The V call is TRBV29-1, the J call TRBJ2-1; 7 nucleotides align to TRBD1. This CDR3 is built from 15 residues. The germline gives CDR1 SQVTM, CDR2 ANQGSEA. Germline trimming cut 3 bases from V and 0 bases from J; bases unmatched to any gene: 5. CDR3 sequence (DNA): TGCAGCGTTGATCCGGGACAGAGCTCCTACAATGAGCAGTTCTTC. It translates to CSVDPGQSSYNEQFF.

The chain employs TRBV9 and TRBJ2-1; no clear D. The V end was cut by 0 bases, the J end by 2 bases, with 9 bases between. Germline V lookup: CDR1 SGDLS, CDR2 YYNGEE. The CDR3 consists of 15 residues. Here the CDR3 DNA reads TGTGCCAGCAGCGTAGCGGACCGAACCTACAATGAGCAGTTCTTC. Its translation: CASSVADRTYNEQFF.

The chain uses TRBV14 and TRBJ2-5, with 8 bases aligning to TRBD1. Germline V gene sequence: CDR1 SGHDN, CDR2 FVKESK. CDR3 length: 16 residues. V was pared by 7 bases and J by 0 bases, with 10 bases of the junction left unmatched. In DNA, the CDR3 is TGTGCCAGCACCCAGGGGGCCGGACAGAACCAAGAGACCCAGTACTTC. Translation gives CASTQGAGQNQETQYF.

CDR3 nucleotide sequence: TGCGCCAGCAGCCAGGCGGGACTAGCGGGCCAAGAGACCCAGTACTTC. Residues: CASSQAGLAGQETQYF. This rearrangement joins TRBV4-1 to TRBJ2-5; 12 bases are a match to TRBD2. The CDR3 contains 16 residues. CDR1 and CDR2 (germline): MGHRA, YSYEKL. After removal of 3 bases from V and 1 base from J, the junction contained 3 bases not matched to a gene.

This sequence joins TRBV20-1 and TRBJ2-3; TRBD2 aligns across 14 bases. There are 17 residues in the CDR3. The J segment lost 2 bases and the V segment lost 3 bases, leaving 7 bases of the junction unmatched. Germline V gene sequence: CDR1 DFQATT, CDR2 SNEGSKA (reference sequence). In DNA, the CDR3 is TGCAGTGCTAGGGTGGGACTAGCGGGGGAACTCACAGATACGCAGTATTTT. Amino acid sequence: CSARVGLAGELTDTQYF.

This clonotype was observed a few times. The chain carries TRBV6-6 and TRBJ2-6; 7 bases align to TRBD1. The J segment lost 0 bases and the V segment lost 6 bases, leaving 5 bases of the junction unmatched. Germline V gives CDR1 MNHNY, CDR2 SVGAGI (reference sequence). The CDR3 runs to 16 residues. The CDR3 region is CASSPTGTSGANVLTF. In DNA form, the CDR3 reads TGTGCCAGCAGCCCGACAGGGACCTCTGGGGCCAACGTCCTGACTTTC.

The V gene is TRBV7-2, the J gene TRBJ2-3; 9 bases are a match to TRBD2. The length of the CDR3 is 15 residues. V trimming: 4 bases; J trimming: 6 bases; junction bases outside the gene matches: 8. Germline-derived CDR1 and CDR2 are SGHTA and FQGNSA. The CDR3 region has the DNA TGTGCCAGCAGCTCAACTAGCGGGCGTCTGGATACGCAGTATTTT. The encoded protein is CASSSTSGRLDTQYF.